This TCR beta chain was obtained from a study of T cell repertoires in cytomegalovirus infection. As for the study in general: Public signatures in TCR beta pointed to CMV infection and matching HLA type.

TCRdb called the reads again in MiXCR, with one record for every CDR3 protein. The repertoire holds around 530,000 distinct CDR3 sequences, with about 15% as singletons. The germline V gene encodes CDR1 DFQATT and CDR2 SNEGSKA (reference sequence). The J segment lost 1 base and the V segment lost 3 bases, leaving 4 bases of the junction unmatched. The CDR3 length is 14 residues. V gene TRBV20-1 combines with J gene TRBJ2-7; 9 nucleotides align to TRBD1. Sample: CD8+ T cells from PBMCs. The receptor was isolated from a human donor in good health (CMV status not recorded). Some clones in this sample may be carry-over from other donors' samples. The CDR3, as DNA: TGCAGTGCTAGGTCCGGGACAGGGTCCTACGAGCAGTACTTC. Protein product: CSARSGTGSYEQYF.